The T cell receptor (beta chain) described here comes from a study of shared clonotypes between healthy human individuals (dated by TCRdb to between 2020 and 2021). Regarding the complete study: Three men and a couple of women, aged 18 to 49 years, made up the cohort. Blood TCR repertoires of five healthy adults were deeply sequenced to estimate repertoire size and the extent of clonotype sharing between individuals. For each donor, CD4 naive and CD4 memory were each run on three plates, CD8 naive on two plates, and CD8 memory on one plate. Leukapheresis yielded between about 0.9 and 9 billion PBMCs per donor. To increase sequencing depth and limit assay-specific biases, different laboratories used diverse techniques to prepare libraries and sequence TCR repertoires. What the authors observed across the whole study: Rarefaction of sorted-subset datasets indicated incomplete sequencing despite the large sequencing depth. Clonotypes shared by all four sorted-subset donors showed higher generation probabilities than non-shared clonotypes. Naive subsets generally had larger estimated clonotype richness than memory subsets did. The small number of donors limited the genetic and exposure-history diversity represented. Approximately 5% of naive CD4, approximately 3.7% of naive CD8, about 2.5% of memory CD4, and around 0.4% of memory CD8 clonotypes were shared across several donors. Only blood was sampled, and tissue TCR repertoires likely differ from those in blood. Based on pairwise subsampling, the degree of clonotype sharing among donors was expected to be affected by sequencing depth.

Unmatched junction bases come to 2, with V trimmed by 4 bases and J by 2 bases. Per the germline V gene, SGHRS is the CDR1 and YFSETQ is the CDR2. CDR3 length: 13 amino acids, cysteine to phenylalanine. The retained sequence is limited to the CDR3, 39 bases, with the frame set at the first base. Donors were healthy HIV-negative adults with no recently reported acute infections or vaccinations. All donors were Caucasian adults living in Nashville, Tennessee, USA. CD4+ T cells were enriched through magnetic negative selection, after which naive cells were positively selected on CD45RA and the remaining negative fraction served as the memory subset. After blood collection by leukapheresis, PBMCs were isolated using Ficoll-Histopaque density gradient centrifugation and then cryopreserved in the vapor phase of liquid nitrogen. Analytical flow cytometry was used to check the purity and quantity of each magnetically sorted T cell population. Genomic DNA was isolated from every sorted fraction and measured by UV absorbance on a Nanodrop 2000c.

Using the deep immunoSEQ assay, multiplex PCR amplified TCR CDR3 regions from genomic DNA. For each cell subset, the extracted genomic DNA was distributed evenly across all wells of several immunoSEQ 96-well plates, and each plate served as one replicate. For sorted subsets, each replicate PCR was loaded with 150 to 250 ng genomic DNA, equivalent to 25,000 to 30,000 T cell genomes. Purified libraries were quantified with a Qubit 3.0 fluorometer, sized on a Bioanalyzer 2100, and re-quantified with the KAPA Library Quantification kit. Each immunoSEQ 96-well plate was sequenced on its own single-read 150-cycle Illumina NextSeq 550 flow cell. The authors processed their data as follows. Because only junctional sequences without quality scores were contained in the immunoSEQ output, filtering matching that applied to full-length reads could not be performed. Sequences were annotated with PyIR, a Python wrapper for IgBLAST v1.9, using IMGT germline references to assign V/J genes and CDR3. Reads were removed for weak V/J assignments (E-value above 1e-6), missing CDR3, stop codons, out-of-frame junctions, or ambiguous translated residues. V3J clonotypes were defined by identical inferred V gene, J gene, and CDR3 amino acid sequence. The percentage overlap between two repertoires was calculated by dividing the number of shared unique clonotypes by the size of the smaller repertoire. Repertoire richness was assessed with RTK rarefaction, the Chao1 estimator, and Recon v2.1 estimates of unobserved clonotypes. OLGA was used to compute generation probabilities for all TCRbeta clonotypes that the gDNA method yielded from several donors. This immuneACCESS table, as held by TCRdb, lists in-frame sequences with V and J called but not all clones. Of the missing ones, under half trace to an unresolved V gene in checked studies; the others have no known cause. V, J and clone size are taken as reported in that table, and D and trimming were inferred from the DNA itself. A total of 2 million to 2.5 million clones appear in this sample, more than 80% of them only once. 0.3% to 0.4% of the sample rests with the top ten.

Of note for this clone: No cognate antigen has been identified for it. There are no base qualities to consult, and no much larger clone falls within one base.

This chain is built from TRBV5-1 and TRBJ2-7, with 8 bases in between that match TRBD1. This sequence was found in a man in his late teens or twenties in good health. Some clones in this sample may be carry-over from other donors' samples. Sequencing used naive CD4+ T cells from PBMCs. In light of the paper, this sample's cell subset or site label describes: CD45RA+ positively selected. The CDR3 amino acid sequence is: CASSVDRAYEQYF. The DNA is TGCGCCAGCAGCGTGGACAGGGCCTACGAGCAGTACTTC.